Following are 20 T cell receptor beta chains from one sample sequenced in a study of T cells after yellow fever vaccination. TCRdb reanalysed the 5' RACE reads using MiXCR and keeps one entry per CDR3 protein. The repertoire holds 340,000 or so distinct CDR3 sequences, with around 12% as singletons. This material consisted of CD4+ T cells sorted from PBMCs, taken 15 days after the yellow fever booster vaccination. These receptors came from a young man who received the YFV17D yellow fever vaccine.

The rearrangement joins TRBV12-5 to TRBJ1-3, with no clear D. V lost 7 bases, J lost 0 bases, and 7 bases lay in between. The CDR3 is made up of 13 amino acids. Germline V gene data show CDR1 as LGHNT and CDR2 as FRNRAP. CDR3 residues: CASASGSGNTIYF. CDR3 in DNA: TGTGCTAGTGCCTCCGGCTCTGGAAACACCATATATTTT.

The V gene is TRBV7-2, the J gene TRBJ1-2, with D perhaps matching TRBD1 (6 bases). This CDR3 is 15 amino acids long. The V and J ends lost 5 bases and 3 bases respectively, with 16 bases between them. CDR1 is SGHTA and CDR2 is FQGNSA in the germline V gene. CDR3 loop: CASSPRGGADYGYTF. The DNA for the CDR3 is TGTGCCAGCAGCCCCCGCGGGGGGGCTGACTATGGCTACACCTTC.

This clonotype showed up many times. The chain's CDR3 is CASSPGLAGVDTQYF. The CDR3 nucleotides are TGTGCCAGCAGCCCGGGACTAGCGGGGGTGGATACGCAGTATTTT. The chain is built from TRBV5-8 and TRBJ2-3, with 14 positions matching TRBD2. This CDR3 is built from 15 residues. Germline values: CDR1 SGHTS, CDR2 YDEGEE. Losses at the gene ends were 4 bases for V and 6 bases for J; bases not matched to a gene: 4. The full variable domain, in which reference TRBV5-8 and TRBJ2-3 provide the parts outside the CDR3, is EAGVTQSPTHLIKTRGQQATLRCSPISGHTSVYWYQQALGLGLQFLLWYDEGEERNRGNFPPRFSGRQFPNYSSELNVNALELEDSALYLCASSPGLAGVDTQYFGPGTRLTVL.

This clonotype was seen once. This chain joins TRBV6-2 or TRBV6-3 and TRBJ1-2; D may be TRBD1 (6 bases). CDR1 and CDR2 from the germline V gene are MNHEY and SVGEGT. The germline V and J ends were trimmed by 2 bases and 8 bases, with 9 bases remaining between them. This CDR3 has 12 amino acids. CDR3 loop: CASSYGGRGYTF. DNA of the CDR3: TGTGCCAGCAGTTACGGGGGGCGAGGCTACACCTTC.

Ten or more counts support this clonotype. The CDR3 bases are TGTGCCACACAGGGGTGGGAGACCCAGTACTTC. Translated: CATQGWETQYF. The chain has TRBV2 and TRBJ2-5; 7 positions match TRBD1. CDR3 length equals 11 residues. V was clipped by 10 bases and J by 5 bases; unmatched bases: 4. Germline assignment: CDR1 SNHLY and CDR2 FYNNEI.

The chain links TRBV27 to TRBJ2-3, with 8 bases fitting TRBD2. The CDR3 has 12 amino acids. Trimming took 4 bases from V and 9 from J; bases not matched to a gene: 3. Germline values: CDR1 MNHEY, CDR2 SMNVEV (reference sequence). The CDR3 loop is CASSSGGGTQYF. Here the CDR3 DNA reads TGTGCCAGCAGTTCTGGCGGGGGGACGCAGTATTTT.

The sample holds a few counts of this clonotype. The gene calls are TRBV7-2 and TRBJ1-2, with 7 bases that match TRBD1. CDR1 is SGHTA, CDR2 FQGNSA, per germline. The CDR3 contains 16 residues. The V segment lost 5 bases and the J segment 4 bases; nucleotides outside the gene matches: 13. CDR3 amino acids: CASSPIFRTGSYGYTF. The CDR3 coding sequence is TGTGCCAGCAGCCCGATATTTAGGACAGGATCCTATGGCTACACCTTC.

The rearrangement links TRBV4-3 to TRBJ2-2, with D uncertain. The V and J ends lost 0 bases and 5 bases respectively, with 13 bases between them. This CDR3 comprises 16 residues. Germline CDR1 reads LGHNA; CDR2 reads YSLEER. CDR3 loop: CASSQDTDVDTGELFF. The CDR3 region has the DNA TGCGCCAGCAGCCAAGATACAGACGTTGATACCGGGGAGCTGTTTTTT.

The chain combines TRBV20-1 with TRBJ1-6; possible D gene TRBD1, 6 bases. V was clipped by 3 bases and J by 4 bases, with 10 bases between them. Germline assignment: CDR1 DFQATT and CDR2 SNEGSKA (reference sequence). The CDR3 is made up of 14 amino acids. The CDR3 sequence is CSASKQGYNSPLHF. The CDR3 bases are TGCAGTGCTAGCAAACAGGGATATAATTCACCCCTCCACTTT.

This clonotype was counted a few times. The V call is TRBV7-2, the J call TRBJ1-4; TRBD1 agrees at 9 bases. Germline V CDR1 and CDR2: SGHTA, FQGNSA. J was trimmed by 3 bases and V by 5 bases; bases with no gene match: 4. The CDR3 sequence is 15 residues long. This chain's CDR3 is CASSVRQGANEKLFF. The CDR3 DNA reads TGTGCCAGCAGCGTAAGACAGGGGGCTAATGAAAAACTGTTTTTT.

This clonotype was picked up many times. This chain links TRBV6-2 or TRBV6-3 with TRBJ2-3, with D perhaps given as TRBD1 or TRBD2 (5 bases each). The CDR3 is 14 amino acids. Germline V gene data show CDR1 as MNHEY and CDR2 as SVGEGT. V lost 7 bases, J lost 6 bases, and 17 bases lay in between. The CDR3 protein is CASTDTGTGDTQYF. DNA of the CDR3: TGTGCCAGCACCGACACGGGGACCGGGGATACGCAGTATTTT.

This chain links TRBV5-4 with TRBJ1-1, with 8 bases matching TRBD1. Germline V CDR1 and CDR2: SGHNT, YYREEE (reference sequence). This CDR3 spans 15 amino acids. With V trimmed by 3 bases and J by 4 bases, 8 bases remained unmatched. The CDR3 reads CASSSADRASTEAFF. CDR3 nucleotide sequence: TGTGCCAGCAGCTCTGCGGACAGGGCGAGCACTGAAGCTTTCTTT.

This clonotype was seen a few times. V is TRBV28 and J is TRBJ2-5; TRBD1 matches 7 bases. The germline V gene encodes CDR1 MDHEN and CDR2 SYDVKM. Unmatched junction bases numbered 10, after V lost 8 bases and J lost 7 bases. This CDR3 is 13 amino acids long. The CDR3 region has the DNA TGTGCCAGCTCCGAGGGGGCAAGGGGGACCCAGTACTTC. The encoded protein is CASSEGARGTQYF.

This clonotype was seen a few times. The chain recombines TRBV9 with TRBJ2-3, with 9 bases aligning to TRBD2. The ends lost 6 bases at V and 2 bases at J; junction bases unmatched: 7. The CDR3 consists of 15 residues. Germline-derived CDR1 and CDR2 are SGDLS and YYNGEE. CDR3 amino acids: CASTMGLASTDTQYF. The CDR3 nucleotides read TGTGCCAGCACTATGGGACTAGCCTCCACAGATACGCAGTATTTT.

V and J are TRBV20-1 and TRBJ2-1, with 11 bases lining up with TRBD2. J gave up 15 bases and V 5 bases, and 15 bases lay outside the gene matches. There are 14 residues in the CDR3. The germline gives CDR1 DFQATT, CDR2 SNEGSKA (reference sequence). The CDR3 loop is CSAPATSGVTRTFF. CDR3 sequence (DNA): TGCAGTGCTCCCGCGACTAGCGGGGTTACCCGAACGTTCTTC.

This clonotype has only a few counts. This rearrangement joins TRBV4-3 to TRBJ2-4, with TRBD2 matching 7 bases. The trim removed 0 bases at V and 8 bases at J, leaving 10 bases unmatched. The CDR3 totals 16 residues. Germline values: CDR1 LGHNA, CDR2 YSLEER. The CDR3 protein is CASSQDPLGLRDIQYF. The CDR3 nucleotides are TGCGCCAGCAGCCAAGATCCCCTGGGACTAAGGGACATTCAGTACTTC.

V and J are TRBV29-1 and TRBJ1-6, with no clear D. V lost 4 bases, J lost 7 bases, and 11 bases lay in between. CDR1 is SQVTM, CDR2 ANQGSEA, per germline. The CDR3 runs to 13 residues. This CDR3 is CSVGRDRNSPLHF. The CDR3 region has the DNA TGCAGCGTTGGACGGGATCGGAATTCACCCCTCCACTTT.

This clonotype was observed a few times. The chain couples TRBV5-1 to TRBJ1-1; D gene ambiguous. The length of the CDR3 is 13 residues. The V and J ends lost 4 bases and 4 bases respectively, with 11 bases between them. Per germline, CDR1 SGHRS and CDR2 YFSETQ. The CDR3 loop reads CASSREGSTEAFF. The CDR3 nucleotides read TGCGCCAGCAGCCGGGAAGGGAGCACTGAAGCTTTCTTT.

The CDR3 loop is CASSPIGTSGELFF. The CDR3 bases are TGTGCCAGCAGCCCCATCGGGACCTCCGGGGAGCTGTTTTTT. The V gene is TRBV12-3 or TRBV12-4, the J gene TRBJ2-2, with D perhaps being TRBD1 or TRBD2 (5 bases each). V was trimmed by 6 bases and J by 6 bases, leaving 14 bases between them. CDR3 size: 14 residues.

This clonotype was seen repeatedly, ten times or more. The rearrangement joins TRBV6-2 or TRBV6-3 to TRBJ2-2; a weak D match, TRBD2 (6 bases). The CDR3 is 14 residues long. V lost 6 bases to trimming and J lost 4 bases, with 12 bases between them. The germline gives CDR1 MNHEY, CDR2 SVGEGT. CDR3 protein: CASSRWTTTGELFF. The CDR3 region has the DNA TGTGCCAGCAGCCGATGGACTACCACCGGGGAGCTGTTTTTT.